This T cell receptor beta chain derives from a study of CD8 T cells in ankylosing spondylitis. Study results and caveats: Previous work reported some of these motif variants in the synovial fluid and blood of reactive arthritis. Among TCR beta sequences, a motif of under 10 highly homologous variants appeared characteristic of ankylosing spondylitis blood. In ankylosing spondylitis patients, matched synovial fluid reportedly showed significant enrichment of disease-linked clones.

The germline V gene has CDR1 MGHRA and CDR2 YSYEKL. This CDR3 region has 18 residues. The V segment lost 11 bases and the J segment 1 base; nucleotides outside the gene matches: 18. This clonotype was seen many times. Its target is unknown. Quantitative 5'-RACE with molecular barcodes produced the TCR beta libraries. TCRdb called the 5' RACE reads again in MiXCR, with one record for every CDR3 protein. The sample includes a few hundred thousand distinct CDR3 sequences, about 20% of them seen just once. V gene TRBV4-1 combines with J gene TRBJ2-1, with 9 bases lining up with TRBD2. The clonotype was recovered from a male donor with ankylosing spondylitis or in good health (not recorded which). Material for sequencing was blood, either unsorted or a sorted T cell fraction (not recorded which). The DNA for the CDR3 is TGCGCCGCCGGGGTAGCGGGAGAAGGTTCAAGGTCCTACAATGAGCAGTTCTTC. It yields the protein CAAGVAGEGSRSYNEQFF.